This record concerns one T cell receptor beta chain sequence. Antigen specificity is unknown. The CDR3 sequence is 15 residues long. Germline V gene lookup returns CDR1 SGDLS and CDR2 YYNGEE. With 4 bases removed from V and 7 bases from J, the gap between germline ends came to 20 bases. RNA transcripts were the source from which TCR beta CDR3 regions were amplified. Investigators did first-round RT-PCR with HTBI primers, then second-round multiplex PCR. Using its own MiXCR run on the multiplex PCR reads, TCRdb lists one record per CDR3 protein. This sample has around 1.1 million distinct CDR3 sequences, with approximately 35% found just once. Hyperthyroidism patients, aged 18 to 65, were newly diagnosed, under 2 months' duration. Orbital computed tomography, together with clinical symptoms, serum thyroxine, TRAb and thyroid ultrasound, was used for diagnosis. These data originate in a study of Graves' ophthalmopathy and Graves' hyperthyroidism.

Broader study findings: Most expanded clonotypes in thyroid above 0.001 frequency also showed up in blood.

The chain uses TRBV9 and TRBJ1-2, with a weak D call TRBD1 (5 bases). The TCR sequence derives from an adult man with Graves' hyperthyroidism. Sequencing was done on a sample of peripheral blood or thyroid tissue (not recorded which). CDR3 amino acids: CASSPVGVTDRGYTF. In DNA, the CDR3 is TGTGCCAGCAGCCCCGTAGGCGTGACAGATCGTGGCTACACCTTC.